This T cell receptor (beta chain) is from a study of shared T cell receptors in the human thymus (dated by TCRdb to 2020 to 2023). As for the study more broadly: The study investigated the way shared, self-reactive T-cell receptor alpha chains are produced in the human thymus.

The V end loses 0 bases and the J end loses 5 bases, and a stretch of 13 bases separates them. The CDR3 starts with the cysteine, ends with the phenylalanine, and has 15 residues. The CDR3 DNA has 45 bases and is translated from base 1. Based on the germline V gene, the CDR1 and CDR2 sequences are SGDLS and YYNGEE. For this clone: Its antigen is not yet known. Base quality data are lacking; no much larger clone is found one base away.

The library came from the immunoSEQ multiplex PCR assay. Not all clones reach the TCRdb copy of this immuneACCESS table, which keeps in-frame sequences only. Checked studies attribute under half of the gap to unresolved V genes and leave the rest unexplained. Counted in this sample were 600,000 to 900,000 clones; roughly 85% of them appeared once. The ten largest make up over 0.008% of the sample. These same data were also listed under a study on human thymus T cells. That second publication adds: The donors were immunologically healthy infants in Finland who had open corrective cardiac surgery for congenital heart defects. Thymus tissue was collected as surgical resects that were removed during corrective cardiac surgery. V and J gene segment usage appeared biased in both thymic and peripheral blood repertoires. The related research reported highly overlapping thymic TCR repertoires among unrelated individuals. The study described the TCR alpha and beta repertoires in under 10 infant thymus samples and a few matching peripheral blood samples. Donor ages ranged from roughly 7 to 244 days, and the cohort comprised about 6 male and two female infants. Thymocytes were freed from the tissue by mechanical means and kept at -70 degrees C as pellets of roughly 8.5-30 million cells. A QIAsymphony instrument was used to extract genomic DNA from frozen cell pellets. TCRB and TCRAD loci were amplified from a standardized quantity of quality-controlled genomic DNA using the immunoSEQ multiplex PCR assay. The amplicons covered the V(D)J region and were long enough to include the CDR3 and to identify the V and J genes. The commercial immunoSEQ service was used to sequence amplicons on an Illumina platform. Primer bias and sequencing errors were corrected as previously described, and TCRAD and TCRB definitions were based on the IMGT database. Analysis of the repertoires was done with immunoSEQ Analyzer 3.0 and VDJTools and included basic statistics, V/J segment usage, diversity estimates, rarefaction and pairwise overlap. Diversity was estimated with Chao1, ChaoE, Efron-Thisted, Shannon and inverse Simpson indices, and also on datasets down-sampled to the smallest sample. For repertoire overlap, CDR3 nucleotide sequence, V gene and J gene had to match strictly, and clustering was done by Jaccard-based multidimensional scaling. On average, thymus samples yielded about 810,000 unique TCRB clonotypes, whereas blood samples yielded about 80,000.

The sample was thymocytes. The receptor was derived from a girl in the first two years of life with a congenital heart defect. Donor details come from another sample of the same person, matched by shared clones. The V gene is TRBV9 and the J gene is TRBJ2-3; a tentative D call is TRBD2 (5 bases match). The DNA reads TGTGCCAGCAGCGTAGGTATCGGGGTTGAAGATACGCAGTATTTT. Translation gives CASSVGIGVEDTQYF.